Reported below is one T cell receptor (beta chain). What it binds is unknown. Data came from immunoSEQ multiplex PCR; TCRdb stores just in-frame clones and leaves some out. Among approximately 170,000 clones listed, roughly nine tenths were seen once. This sample is drawn from a study of lymphopenia after photon versus proton radiotherapy. Overall study findings and caveats: In patients who died, overall survival fell as post-nadir TCR diversity dropped more. Proton therapy kept repertoires fairly stable, unlike photons, which gained effector/memory cells. Only patients who died were analyzed for survival; proton advantage is unproven.

This CDR3 region has 10 residues. The V end lost 5 bases, the J end lost 5 bases, and 3 bases lay between the germline ends. Germline CDR1 reads SNHLY; CDR2 reads FYNNEI. The receptor was derived from a man aged 45-60 years with gastric cancer. Sample: peripheral blood, taken from a patient treated with photon-based radiotherapy. The rearrangement joins TRBV2 to TRBJ2-5; D is uncertain. CDR3 sequence: CASSQETQYF. CDR3 bases: TGTGCCAGCAGTCAGGAGACCCAGTACTTC.